The next 14 T cell receptor beta chains were all read from a single sample in a study of cytomegalovirus exposure and HLA in healthy donors. Researchers ran the PCR with 60 Vbeta and 13 Jbeta primers. The assay was immunoSEQ multiplex PCR, and TCRdb's table has in-frame clones only and misses some. This repertoire shows 110,000 to 150,000 clones, 75% to 80% found once; its top ten account for about 1.8%. Sequencing input: PBMCs. These TCRs come from a woman in her 30s in good health and CMV-seronegative.

The CDR3 bases are TGTGCCAGCACCGCGGACAGGCGGAACACTGAAGCTTTCTTT. Its translation is CASTADRRNTEAFF. V gene TRBV7-8 combines with J gene TRBJ1-1, with 7 bases identical to TRBD1. Germline V gene data show CDR1 as SGHVS and CDR2 as FQNEAQ. The CDR3 runs to 14 residues. Trimming removed 7 bases from V and 1 base from J; junction bases left unmatched: 6.

The genes are TRBV5-1 and TRBJ1-2, with 8 positions matching TRBD1. The germline V gene encodes CDR1 SGHRS and CDR2 YFSETQ. This CDR3 comprises 14 residues. J was trimmed by 5 bases and V by 4 bases; bases with no gene match: 7. The CDR3 protein is CASSTGTGEYGYTF. The CDR3 DNA follows: TGCGCCAGCAGCACCGGGACAGGCGAGTATGGCTACACCTTC. The full variable domain, in which reference TRBV5-1 and TRBJ1-2 provide the parts outside the CDR3, is KAGVTQTPRYLIKTRGQQVTLSCSPISGHRSVSWYQQTPGQGLQFLFEYFSETQRNKGNFPGRFSGRQFSNSRSEMNVSTLELGDSALYLCASSTGTGEYGYTFGSGTRLTVV.

The chain links TRBV9 to TRBJ1-5; TRBD1 is a possible D gene (6 bases). From germline, CDR1 is SGDLS and CDR2 YYNGEE. The V and J ends lost 4 bases and 0 bases respectively, with 8 bases between them. This CDR3 comprises 14 residues. CDR3 in amino acids: CASSRTVSNQPQHF. The DNA of the CDR3 is TGTGCCAGCAGCCGGACAGTTAGCAATCAGCCCCAGCATTTT.

This rearrangement joins TRBV30 to TRBJ2-1; D is ambiguous. This CDR3 comprises 12 residues. V was clipped by 0 bases and J by 9 bases, with 9 bases between them. Germline-derived CDR1 and CDR2 are GTSNPN and SVGIG (reference sequence). CDR3 coding DNA: TGTGCCTGGAGTGTTACTCGTAGTGAGCAGTTCTTC. Protein sequence: CAWSVTRSEQFF.

The V call is TRBV29-1, the J call TRBJ1-6; maybe TRBD1 (6 bases). Germline V gene sequence: CDR1 SQVTM, CDR2 ANQGSEA. The germline V and J ends were trimmed by 6 bases and 5 bases, with 8 bases remaining between them. The CDR3 runs 12 residues. CDR3 sequence (DNA): TGCAGCGTATCAGGGGATAATTCACCCCTCCACTTT. Translated: CSVSGDNSPLHF.

The chain has TRBV29-1 and TRBJ1-5; 10 bases match TRBD1. V trimming: 7 bases; J trimming: 1 base; junction bases outside the gene matches: 13. CDR1 and CDR2 (germline): SQVTM, ANQGSEA. The CDR3 has 17 amino acids. As DNA, the CDR3 is TGCAGCGAACCTCCTCGGGACAGGGGATGGAGCAATCAGCCCCAGCATTTT. It specifies CSEPPRDRGWSNQPQHF.

The chain links TRBV6-6 to TRBJ2-7; 8 bases agree with TRBD2. With V trimmed by 7 bases and J by 6 bases, 11 bases remained unmatched. Germline-derived CDR1 and CDR2 are MNHNY and SVGAGI (reference sequence). The CDR3 contains 14 residues. The chain's CDR3 is CASIGGVPHSEQYF. CDR3 nucleotides: TGTGCCAGCATCGGGGGGGTCCCCCACAGCGAGCAGTACTTC.

This clone was seen only once. As DNA, the CDR3 is TGTGCCAGCAGCGTTGGAGGTAGTCAGCCCCAGCATTTT. It specifies CASSVGGSQPQHF. The chain joins TRBV9 to TRBJ1-5; D remains ambiguous. The germline V and J ends were trimmed by 2 bases and 6 bases, with 9 bases remaining between them. The CDR3 extends over 13 amino acids. CDR1 and CDR2 from the germline V gene are SGDLS and YYNGEE. The whole variable domain, filled in from reference TRBV9 and TRBJ1-5, reads DSGVTQTPKHLITATGQRVTLRCSPRSGDLSVYWYQQSLDQGLQFLIQYYNGEERAKGNILERFSAQQFPDLHSELNLSSLELGDSALYFCASSVGGSQPQHFGDGTRLSIL.

This chain uses TRBV6-5 with TRBJ1-5; the D gene is possibly TRBD1 (6 bases). Between the trimmed V and J ends, which lost 8 bases and 3 bases, there was a span of 14 bases. CDR3 length: 14 amino acids. Per germline, CDR1 MNHEY and CDR2 SVGAGI. CDR3 in amino acids: CASRGGGNNQPQHF. Here the CDR3 DNA reads TGTGCCAGCCGAGGGGGGGGCAACAATCAGCCCCAGCATTTT.

The V call is TRBV9, the J call TRBJ1-2; D is perhaps TRBD1 (6 bases). This CDR3 is 15 amino acids long. Looked up from germline, CDR1 is SGDLS and CDR2 is YYNGEE. V dropped 3 bases and J dropped 4 bases, with 16 bases sitting between them. This CDR3 is CASSGRDTGAYGYTF. CDR3 nucleotide sequence: TGTGCCAGCAGCGGCCGGGACACAGGCGCCTATGGCTACACCTTC. The full variable domain, completed using reference TRBV9 and TRBJ1-2, is DSGVTQTPKHLITATGQRVTLRCSPRSGDLSVYWYQQSLDQGLQFLIQYYNGEERAKGNILERFSAQQFPDLHSELNLSSLELGDSALYFCASSGRDTGAYGYTFGSGTRLTVV.

This chain links TRBV4-2 with TRBJ2-7, with D maybe TRBD1 (6 bases). Germline lookup yields CDR1 LGHNA and CDR2 YNFKEQ. Deletions cut 1 base from V and 5 bases from J, with 18 bases between. The CDR3 is 16 residues long. The CDR3 region has the DNA TGTGCCAGCAGCCAAGGGGGTTTAGACAGGCTTCACGAGCAGTACTTC. Translation: CASSQGGLDRLHEQYF.

In nucleotides, the CDR3 is TGTGCCAGCAGGGTCAGCCAGGTATACTACGAGCAGTACTTC. Translation gives CASRVSQVYYEQYF. This sequence joins TRBV2 and TRBJ2-7; no clear D. V was shortened by 6 bases and J by 3 bases, with 15 bases between the two germline ends. Germline-derived CDR1 and CDR2 are SNHLY and FYNNEI. This CDR3 region has 14 residues.

V gene TRBV5-5 combines with J gene TRBJ1-4; D is unresolved. With 4 bases removed from V and 8 bases from J, the gap between germline ends came to 15 bases. The germline V gene encodes CDR1 SGHKS and CDR2 YYEKEE (reference sequence). The CDR3 extends over 14 amino acids. The CDR3 spells CASSHRTPEEKLFF. CDR3 in DNA: TGTGCCAGCAGCCACCGGACTCCTGAGGAAAAACTGTTTTTT.

The chain employs TRBV6-6 and TRBJ2-2; no definite D call. V lost 3 bases to trimming and J lost 1 base, with 12 bases between them. CDR3 size: 16 residues. Germline CDR1 reads MNHNY; CDR2 reads SVGAGI (reference sequence). The CDR3 spells CASSYVAGGNTGELFF. The CDR3 DNA sequence: TGTGCCAGCAGTTATGTGGCTGGTGGGAACACCGGGGAGCTGTTTTTT.